This T cell receptor beta chain was sequenced in a study of OX40 agonist ivuxolimab in advanced cancers. On the study more broadly: Patients were treated with intravenous ivuxolimab, dosed at 0.01 to 10 mg/kg and infused every 2 weeks.

Produced via immunoSEQ multiplex PCR; TCRdb's table is partial and in-frame only. The sample includes about 70,000 clones, roughly 80% of them seen just once. With V trimmed by 8 bases and J by 1 base, 8 bases remained unmatched. CDR1 is MNHNS and CDR2 is SASEGT in the germline V gene. CDR3 size: 15 residues. The TCR was taken from an adult with an advanced solid tumor such as melanoma, head and neck, liver or kidney cancer. Here the sequenced sample was CD4+ or CD8+ T cells sorted from blood, taken in a trial of the OX40 agonist ivuxolimab. This sequence joins TRBV6-1 and TRBJ1-2, with TRBD1 matching 9 bases. In DNA form, the CDR3 reads TGTGCCAGCCCGGAAGGGACAGGGTTTAACTATGGCTACACCTTC. Its translation is CASPEGTGFNYGYTF.